Described below is a single T cell receptor (beta chain) sequence and its context. Its specificity is not known. The sample is drawn from a study of primary melanoma T cells and metastatic recurrence. Study context: Samples were primary melanomas of stage T2 to T4. Notes on the study in general: Tumor T-cell fraction reportedly predicted progression-free survival independently. Suggested, not shown: primary melanomas can contain effective antitumor T cells.

The table came from immunoSEQ multiplex PCR; TCRdb's copy has only in-frame clones and leaves some out. The repertoire consists of some 700 clones, with 85% to 90% occurring once and the leading ten covering 15% to 20%. Germline V CDR1 and CDR2: SQVTM, ANQGSEA. This CDR3 contains 15 residues. Trimming shortened V by 0 bases and J by 4 bases, and 13 bases separated the two germline ends. Sequencing was carried out using melanoma tumor tissue. The chain joins TRBV29-1 to TRBJ2-1; D remains ambiguous. The sequence derives from a human donor with melanoma. The CDR3 region has the DNA TGCAGCGTTGAAGATCTGGGCCCGATATACAATGAGCAGTTCTTC. It yields the protein CSVEDLGPIYNEQFF.